The 7 T cell receptor beta chains reported below all come from one sample, sequenced in a study of blood T cell repertoires in COVID-19. Clones were sequenced by immunoSEQ multiplex PCR, and TCRdb holds only the in-frame ones, with some missing. The table shows about 150,000 clones, with about 80% occurring only once. The specimen sequenced was PBMCs or T cells enriched from blood (not recorded which). The receptors derive from a man over 45 who had recovered from COVID-19.

V and J are TRBV4-2 and TRBJ1-2; possibly TRBD1 for D (6 bases). V was trimmed by 0 bases and J by 0 bases, leaving 14 bases between them. The CDR3 sequence is 17 residues long. Germline V gives CDR1 LGHNA, CDR2 YNFKEQ. CDR3 region: CASSQDAATGSNYGYTF. In nucleotides, the CDR3 is TGTGCCAGCAGCCAAGATGCCGCGACAGGCTCTAACTATGGCTACACCTTC.

V is TRBV7-9 and J is TRBJ2-1, with 9 bases aligning to TRBD1. The CDR3 consists of 16 residues. Per germline, CDR1 SEHNR and CDR2 FQNEAQ (reference sequence). The junction had 5 bases not matched to a gene; V was cut back by 5 bases and J by 0 bases. CDR3 coding DNA: TGTGCCAGCAGCCCCGGGACAGGGAGCTCCTACAATGAGCAGTTCTTC. Amino acids: CASSPGTGSSYNEQFF.

The J gene is TRBJ1-6, the V gene TRBV27; D unresolved. CDR3 size: 13 residues. Trimming took 4 bases from V and 7 from J, leaving 8 bases between them. The germline V gene has CDR1 MNHEY and CDR2 SMNVEV (reference sequence). The CDR3 coding sequence is TGTGCCAGCAGTTGGGCCTCCAATTCACCCCTCCACTTT. Translating gives CASSWASNSPLHF.

This chain joins TRBV7-9 and TRBJ2-3; 9 positions match TRBD2. V trimming: 4 bases; J trimming: 1 base; junction bases outside the gene matches: 3. The CDR3 length is 15 residues. CDR1 is SEHNR and CDR2 is FQNEAQ in the germline V gene (reference sequence). CDR3 protein: CASSWGLAGTDTQYF. CDR3 in DNA: TGTGCCAGCAGCTGGGGACTAGCAGGCACAGATACGCAGTATTTT.

This clone has just a few counts. The genes are TRBV6-5 and TRBJ2-7; 7 bases align to TRBD1. This CDR3 spans 16 amino acids. V was clipped by 0 bases and J by 0 bases; unmatched bases: 5. Germline V gene data show CDR1 as MNHEY and CDR2 as SVGAGI. CDR3 sequence (DNA): TGTGCCAGCAGTTACTCAAGGACAGGTGACTCCTACGAGCAGTACTTC. Translating gives CASSYSRTGDSYEQYF.

The chain employs TRBV11-2 and TRBJ1-2, with 12 nucleotides matching TRBD1. The length of the CDR3 is 15 residues. With 5 bases clipped from V and 2 bases from J, the junction kept 3 bases outside the gene matches. Germline lookup yields CDR1 SGHAT and CDR2 FQNNGV. In DNA, the CDR3 is TGTGCCAGCAGCCCCGGGACAGGGGGCAACTATGGCTACACCTTC. Protein sequence: CASSPGTGGNYGYTF.

The chain links TRBV7-8 to TRBJ1-2; D is undetermined. Deletions cut 5 bases from V and 3 bases from J, with 16 bases between. The CDR3 is 15 residues long. Germline lookup yields CDR1 SGHVS and CDR2 FQNEAQ. Here the CDR3 DNA reads TGTGCCAGCAGCCAATCTACTGAGAATTACTATGGCTACACCTTC. Translating it yields CASSQSTENYYGYTF.